This passage covers 8 T cell receptor beta chains from one sample sequenced in a study of tumor-infiltrating lymphocytes in primary liver carcinoma. Starting material of 450 to 500 ng total RNA yielded TCR beta cDNA via a constant-region primer. Slightly modified ARM-PCR, run as three nested multiplex PCR rounds, produced the TCR beta libraries. Forward primers for TRBV1-TRBV30 and a C-beta reverse primer served the first two PCR rounds, at 10 cycles each. TCRdb called the multiplex PCR reads again in MiXCR, with one record for every CDR3 protein. Seen here are 100,000 to 150,000 distinct CDR3 sequences, roughly three fifths observed once, and the top ten hold around 8.4%. Co-extraction yielded RNA and DNA from approximately 20-30 mg of unsorted bulk tissue. The material sequenced was liver tumor tissue from sampling region 3. Specified subset: tumor region T3, left-lateral pole. The source is a woman in her sixties with primary liver carcinoma and hepatitis B virus infection.

In the case of this clonotype: This likely comes from a read error, as the CDR3 has no conserved phenylalanine or tryptophan at its end. The chain employs TRBV11-1 and TRBJ2-1, with no clear D. Trimming took off 4 bases at V and 4 bases at J, with 14 bases between the two ends. Germline CDR1 and CDR2: SGHAT and FQDESV (reference sequence). CDR3 length: 15 amino acids. As DNA, the CDR3 is TGTGCCAGCAGCTCGACGAGCAGTCTATACAATGAGCAGTTCTCC. Its protein product is CASSSTSSLYNEQFS.

At least ten counts were recorded for this clonotype. This chain links TRBV12-3 or TRBV12-4 with TRBJ2-5, with D tentatively TRBD2 (5 bases). The CDR3 runs to 13 residues. Trimming removed 5 bases at V and 5 bases at J, with 12 bases between. The chain's CDR3 is CASSPSRSETQYF. The CDR3 DNA is TGTGCCAGCAGTCCTAGCAGGTCGGAGACCCAGTACTTC.

Details on this clonotype: It may be a read error: a sequence one base away is much more abundant. V usage is TRBV12-3 or TRBV12-4 and J usage is TRBJ1-2; tentatively, D is TRBD1 (6 bases). The ends were cut back, 10 bases at V and 5 bases at J, with 17 bases in the middle. The CDR3 consists of 13 residues. This chain's CDR3 is CANSTGGGYGYTF. The CDR3 DNA sequence: TGTGCCAACAGCACTGGGGGCGGGTATGGCTACACCTTC.

About this clonotype: This may be a read error, as it is one base from a much larger clone. V is TRBV5-1 and J is TRBJ2-7; TRBD1 matches at 7 bases. With V trimmed by 1 base and J by 0 bases, 7 bases remained unmatched. This CDR3 spans 16 amino acids. Germline V gene lookup returns CDR1 SGHRS and CDR2 YFSETQ. Here the CDR3 DNA reads TGCGCCAGCAGCTTGTCATCAGGGGACAGCTCCTACGAGCAGTACTTC. Translating it yields CASSLSSGDSSYEQYF.

As concerns this clonotype: This sequence may be a read error, since a much larger clone differs from it by one base. This sequence joins TRBV6-6 and TRBJ2-7; D may be TRBD2 (6 bases). V was pared by 3 bases and J by 0 bases, with 24 bases between. CDR1 MNHNY and CDR2 SVGAGI come from the germline V gene (reference sequence). CDR3 size: 19 residues. CDR3 sequence: CASSYPQGALPGDSYEQYF. The CDR3 DNA reads as TGTGCCAGCAGTTATCCCCAGGGCGCTTTACCGGGAGACTCCTACGAGCAGTACTTC.

This clonotype was detected only once. The CDR3 does not close with the conserved phenylalanine or tryptophan, likely indicating a read error. The chain combines TRBV12-5 with TRBJ2-7; D gene unclear. Deletions cut 6 bases from V and 5 bases from J, with 8 bases between. The CDR3 has 11 residues. CDR1 is LGHNT, CDR2 FRNRAP, per germline. The CDR3 nucleotides are TGTGCTAGTGGCTTTTTCGACGAGCAGTACTCC. This sequence encodes CASGFFDEQYS.

Concerning this clonotype: One junction end disagrees with the germline gene, perhaps due to a read error. This chain uses TRBV6-5 with TRBJ2-5, with 10 bases identical to TRBD1. The CDR3 consists of 15 residues. Germline lookup yields CDR1 MNHEY and CDR2 SVGAGI. This CDR3 reads CASNSPTGGRETQYF. CDR3 sequence (DNA): TGTGCCAGCAACAGCCCGACAGGGGGCAGGGAGACCCAATACTTC.

This clonotype was counted a single time. Since a much larger clone is just one base distant, this may be a read error. This chain joins TRBV12-3 or TRBV12-4 and TRBJ2-3; D remains ambiguous. The CDR3 sequence is 13 residues long. CDR3 loop: CGSSQPPLDTQYF. Here the CDR3 DNA reads TGTGGCAGCAGTCAACCTCCGTTAGATACGCAGTATTTT.